This record looks at one TCR beta chain sequence and its context. Its antigen is as yet unknown. The record originates from a study of post-analysis software for immune sequencing data. Study overall: Relapsing-remitting, secondary progressive and progressive-relapsing courses of multiple sclerosis were included.

The CDR3 covers 13 residues. V was shortened by 6 bases and J by 6 bases, with 15 bases between the two germline ends. Per germline, CDR1 MDHEN and CDR2 SYDVKM. TCR beta cDNA libraries included unique molecular identifiers. Once about 0.85 to 10 million T cells were used, approximately 470,000 cDNA molecules resulted. TCRdb recomputed calls from the PCR reads with MiXCR, one row per CDR3 protein. The repertoire holds hundreds of thousands of distinct CDR3 sequences, with less than 35% as singletons. General observations from the study: Those samples that were prepared in the same batch co-clustered strongly by F measure. Included in a set of about five TRBV segments more frequent in patients than controls were TRBV5-6, TRBV5-1 and TRBV20-1.

The sequencing sample was made of blood. The J gene is TRBJ2-7, the V gene TRBV28; D remains unclear. The source of this sequence is a girl between 5 and 17 years old with multiple sclerosis. The CDR3 protein is CASSSPDTSEQYF. Here the CDR3 DNA reads TGTGCCAGCAGCTCCCCAGATACGAGCGAGCAGTACTTC. The full variable domain, in which reference TRBV28 and TRBJ2-7 provide the parts outside the CDR3, is DVKVTQSSRYLVKRTGEKVFLECVQDMDHENMFWYRQDPGLGLRLIYFSYDVKMKEKGDIPEGYSVSREKKERFSLILESASTNQTSMYLCASSSPDTSEQYFGPGTRLTVT.